These 26 T cell receptor beta chains originate from one sample sequenced in a study of cytomegalovirus exposure and HLA in healthy donors. Vbeta (60) and Jbeta (13) primers were used in the PCR. Method: immunoSEQ multiplex PCR; TCRdb's copy keeps in-frame clones and lacks some. The sample records 160,000 or so clones, 75% to 80% being singletons. Sequencing used PBMCs. Receptors originate from a man between 35 and 55 years old in good health and CMV-seropositive.

On this clone: The sample holds other DNA sequences that translate to the same CDR3. The V gene is TRBV5-4, the J gene TRBJ2-1; D gene ambiguous. Germline V gene lookup returns CDR1 SGHNT and CDR2 YYREEE (reference sequence). CDR3 length equals 16 residues. V was trimmed by 4 bases and J by 0 bases, leaving 14 bases between them. Here the CDR3 reads CASSPYLMSSYNEQFF. CDR3 sequence (DNA): TGTGCCAGCAGCCCCTACTTAATGAGCTCCTACAATGAGCAGTTCTTC.

J is TRBJ1-2 and V is TRBV10-1; D might be TRBD1 (6 bases). The CDR3 runs to 14 residues. The V and J ends lost 6 bases and 6 bases respectively, with 17 bases between them. The germline CDR1 and CDR2 sequences are WNHNN and SYGVQD (reference sequence). In nucleotides, the CDR3 is TGCGCCAGCAGCGCTAATGTACAGGGCGATGGCTACACCTTC. Residues: CASSANVQGDGYTF.

This chain uses TRBV10-3 with TRBJ2-7; 9 bases are a match to TRBD1. V shed 3 bases, J shed 6 bases, and the junction held 12 bases outside the gene matches. The CDR3 spans 16 residues. CDR1 is ENHRY, CDR2 SYGVKD, per germline. The CDR3: CAISDQQGARLAEQYF. The CDR3 DNA reads TGTGCCATCAGTGACCAACAGGGGGCCAGACTTGCCGAGCAGTACTTC.

This chain links TRBV10-3 with TRBJ2-7; 9 bases are a match to TRBD1. Germline assignment: CDR1 ENHRY and CDR2 SYGVKD. Trimming removed 0 bases from V and 3 bases from J; junction bases left unmatched: 3. The CDR3 length is 15 residues. CDR3 residues: CAISESGQGNYEQYF. CDR3 DNA: TGTGCCATCAGTGAGTCGGGACAGGGCAACTACGAGCAGTACTTC.

The chain recombines TRBV25-1 with TRBJ2-7; a weak D match, TRBD2 (6 bases). Trimming left V 3 bases short and J 0 bases short, with 12 bases between. This CDR3 has 15 amino acids. The V gene's germline CDR1 is MGHDK and CDR2 SYGVNS. CDR3 bases: TGTGCCAGCAGTGATGTAGGAGGGCACTCCTACGAGCAGTACTTC. Protein sequence: CASSDVGGHSYEQYF.

This clone was counted a few times. The chain joins TRBV7-3 to TRBJ1-1, with 7 bases aligning to TRBD1. Germline V lookup: CDR1 SGHTA, CDR2 FQGTGA. This CDR3 contains 13 residues. Losses at the gene ends were 6 bases for V and 4 bases for J; bases not matched to a gene: 5. CDR3 DNA sequence: TGTGCCAGCAGTAAGACAGGGATCACTGAAGCTTTCTTT. Protein: CASSKTGITEAFF.

The chain uses TRBV5-1 and TRBJ2-1; D remains unclear. Germline-derived CDR1 and CDR2 are SGHRS and YFSETQ. Deletions cut 5 bases from V and 0 bases from J, with 12 bases between. The CDR3 contains 15 residues. The CDR3 bases are TGCGCCAGCAGGCGGCAACGGAGCTCCTACAATGAGCAGTTCTTC. It codes for CASRRQRSSYNEQFF. The full variable domain, completed using reference TRBV5-1 and TRBJ2-1, is KAGVTQTPRYLIKTRGQQVTLSCSPISGHRSVSWYQQTPGQGLQFLFEYFSETQRNKGNFPGRFSGRQFSNSRSEMNVSTLELGDSALYLCASRRQRSSYNEQFFGPGTRLTVL.

The chain employs TRBV6-6 and TRBJ2-7, with D tentatively TRBD1 (5 bases). The V end lost 4 bases, the J end lost 6 bases, and 13 bases lay between the germline ends. The germline V gene encodes CDR1 MNHNY and CDR2 SVGAGI (reference sequence). The CDR3 sequence is 13 residues long. CDR3 DNA sequence: TGTGCCAGCAGTTCGCAGGGTTTAAGCGAGCAGTACTTC. As protein: CASSSQGLSEQYF.

CDR3 loop: CASSLWGPGGPIYEQYF. DNA of the CDR3: TGTGCCAGCAGTTTATGGGGCCCGGGAGGGCCAATCTACGAGCAGTACTTC. The chain recombines TRBV28 with TRBJ2-7, with 8 positions matching TRBD2. V was pared by 0 bases and J by 3 bases, with 10 bases of the junction left unmatched. CDR1 and CDR2 (germline): MDHEN, SYDVKM. This CDR3 region has 17 residues. Supplemented by reference TRBV28 and TRBJ2-7, the full variable domain reads DVKVTQSSRYLVKRTGEKVFLECVQDMDHENMFWYRQDPGLGLRLIYFSYDVKMKEKGDIPEGYSVSREKKERFSLILESASTNQTSMYLCASSLWGPGGPIYEQYFGPGTRLTVT.

The chain couples TRBV27 to TRBJ1-5, with D uncertain. The ends were cut back, 6 bases at V and 4 bases at J, with 7 bases in the middle. The CDR3 sequence is 12 residues long. The germline V gene has CDR1 MNHEY and CDR2 SMNVEV (reference sequence). CDR3 DNA: TGTGCCAGCAGGAGAGGGAATCAGCCCCAGCATTTT. It is translated as CASRRGNQPQHF.

The chain has TRBV6-1 and TRBJ1-1; D not certain. The length of the CDR3 is 14 residues. Germline V gives CDR1 MNHNS, CDR2 SASEGT. Trimming removed 6 bases from V and 6 bases from J, with 17 bases in between. CDR3 in amino acids: CASSPLQKRAEAFF. The CDR3 DNA reads as TGTGCCAGCAGCCCCTTACAAAAACGGGCTGAAGCTTTCTTT.

The gene calls are TRBV5-4 and TRBJ2-5; 7 positions match TRBD2. The CDR3 extends over 15 amino acids. The junction had 10 bases not matched to a gene; V was cut back by 6 bases and J by 2 bases. Per the germline V gene, CDR1 is SGHNT and CDR2 is YYREEE (reference sequence). The CDR3 DNA sequence: TGTGCCAGCATGCCGGGGGGAGCGGTTCAAGAGACCCAGTACTTC. It codes for CASMPGGAVQETQYF.

The chain combines TRBV11-2 with TRBJ2-1; no clear D gene. The V gene's germline CDR1 is SGHAT and CDR2 FQNNGV. The CDR3 runs to 13 residues. V lost 6 bases and J lost 0, with 6 bases in between. The CDR3 bases are TGTGCCAGCAGATATAGCTCCTACAATGAGCAGTTCTTC. This encodes CASRYSSYNEQFF.

Here the CDR3 DNA reads TGTGCCAGCAGCTTGGGGACAGGGCTCAGCGAGCAGTACTTC. The encoded protein is CASSLGTGLSEQYF. J is TRBJ2-7 and V is TRBV5-6, with TRBD1 identical over 8 bases. The V gene end was trimmed by 0 bases and the J gene end by 6 bases; junction bases not matched to a gene: 5. The length of the CDR3 is 14 residues. Germline V lookup: CDR1 SGHDT, CDR2 YYEEEE.

The rearrangement uses TRBV11-2 and TRBJ1-2; no clear D. The CDR3 loop spans 12 amino acids. CDR1 and CDR2 from the germline V gene are SGHAT and FQNNGV. Trimming stripped 5 bases from V and 7 bases from J, with 11 bases between. The CDR3 is CASSAHRGGYTF. The CDR3 DNA reads as TGTGCCAGCAGCGCACATCGCGGTGGCTACACCTTC.

V and J are TRBV6-1 and TRBJ1-5, with TRBD1 matching over 9 bases. Germline lookup yields CDR1 MNHNS and CDR2 SASEGT. CDR3 length equals 16 residues. Germline trimming cut 0 bases from V and 6 bases from J; bases unmatched to any gene: 6. In nucleotides, the CDR3 is TGTGCCAGCAGTGAAGCATGGACAGGGGTTGGTCAGCCCCAGCATTTT. This codes for CASSEAWTGVGQPQHF.

The V and J genes are TRBV6-4 and TRBJ1-2; the match to TRBD1 covers 8 bases. Germline CDR1 MRHNA, CDR2 SNTAGT. The V and J ends lost 6 bases and 1 base, in that order; junction bases with no gene match: 7. The CDR3 runs 15 residues. CDR3 in DNA: TGTGCCAGCAGGGCATGGACAGGGAATAACTATGGCTACACCTTC. Protein sequence: CASRAWTGNNYGYTF.

The chain recombines TRBV27 with TRBJ1-1; 7 bases are shared with TRBD1. Germline loops: CDR1 MNHEY, CDR2 SMNVEV (reference sequence). The CDR3 runs to 15 residues. J lost 1 base, V lost 4 bases, and 6 bases had no gene match. The CDR3 sequence: CASSYRGQQNTEAFF. CDR3 DNA: TGTGCCAGCAGTTACCGGGGACAGCAGAACACTGAAGCTTTCTTT.

The chain links TRBV2 to TRBJ1-2; D gene ambiguous. The CDR3 is 13 residues long. The V gene's germline CDR1 is SNHLY and CDR2 FYNNEI. V was shortened by 2 bases and J by 4 bases, with 8 bases between the two germline ends. CDR3 sequence (DNA): TGTGCCAGCAGTGAAACGGGGAGCTATGGCTACACCTTC. This codes for CASSETGSYGYTF. The whole variable domain, remainder taken from reference TRBV2 and TRBJ1-2, is EPEVTQTPSHQVTQMGQEVILRCVPISNHLYFYWYRQILGQKVEFLVSFYNNEISEKSEIFDDQFSVERPDGSNFTLKIRSTKLEDSAMYFCASSETGSYGYTFGSGTRLTVV.

This rearrangement joins TRBV28 to TRBJ2-1; 8 positions match TRBD2. Germline lookup yields CDR1 MDHEN and CDR2 SYDVKM. V dropped 4 bases and J dropped 2; count of bases not matched to a gene: 7. This CDR3 has 16 residues. The CDR3 coding sequence is TGTGCCAGCAGTTCACGACTAGCGAAGGCCTACAATGAGCAGTTCTTC. As protein: CASSSRLAKAYNEQFF.

The chain joins TRBV25-1 to TRBJ1-2; 9 bases match TRBD1. The CDR3 totals 15 residues. V dropped 6 bases and J dropped 2; count of bases not matched to a gene: 7. Per the germline V gene, CDR1 is MGHDK and CDR2 is SYGVNS. The CDR3 here is CASRAAGTGNYGYTF. In DNA form, the CDR3 reads TGTGCCAGCAGAGCGGCCGGGACAGGGAACTATGGCTACACCTTC.

The rearrangement joins TRBV19 to TRBJ1-5; 7 positions agree with TRBD1. CDR1 and CDR2 (germline): LNHDA, SQIVND (reference sequence). The CDR3 runs 20 residues. V lost 8 bases to trimming and J lost 0 bases; unmatched junction nucleotides: 22. The CDR3 DNA follows: TGTGCCAGTTCCACTGGGGGGCCTAACAGGGGCCCCTTTAGCAATCAGCCCCAGCATTTT. Its protein product is CASSTGGPNRGPFSNQPQHF. The whole variable domain, remainder taken from reference TRBV19 and TRBJ1-5, is DGGITQSPKYLFRKEGQNVTLSCEQNLNHDAMYWYRQDPGQGLRLIYYSQIVNDFQKGDIAEGYSVSREKKESFPLTVTSAQKNPTAFYLCASSTGGPNRGPFSNQPQHFGDGTRLSIL.

About this clone itself: The junction does not match germline at one end; this may be a read error. The genes are TRBV7-7 and TRBJ2-1; 8 bases are a match to TRBD2. The CDR3 runs to 15 residues. Germline CDR1 SSHAT, CDR2 FNYEAQ (reference sequence). For the CDR3, the DNA is TGTGCTAGCAGCTTAGGGACTAGTGCTTACAATGAGCAGTTCTTC. It codes for CASSLGTSAYNEQFF.

The chain has TRBV29-1 and TRBJ2-5, with 8 bases fitting TRBD2. The tail of the sequence fits TRBJ2-7 better, so the J call may be wrong. CDR3 size: 13 residues. In germline, CDR1 is SQVTM, CDR2 ANQGSEA. The CDR3 region has the DNA TGCAGCGTTGAATGGGCGGGAGGTGGCGAGCAGTACTTC. It codes for CSVEWAGGGEQYF.

This clone came up once. The V call is TRBV29-1, the J call TRBJ2-5; D possibly corresponds to TRBD1 (6 bases). V shed 7 bases and J shed 4 bases, with 16 bases lying between them. CDR1 is SQVTM and CDR2 is ANQGSEA in the germline V gene. The CDR3 is 13 amino acids. The CDR3 is CSGARGIGETQYF. The CDR3 DNA reads as TGCAGCGGAGCCAGGGGAATTGGAGAGACCCAGTACTTC.

The chain has TRBV5-1 and TRBJ1-1; D perhaps matches TRBD1 (5 bases). The germline V and J ends were trimmed by 7 bases and 7 bases, with 23 bases remaining between them. The CDR3 sequence is 15 residues long. Germline assignment: CDR1 SGHRS and CDR2 YFSETQ. This CDR3 is CASARLGRDSGEAFF. The CDR3 DNA reads TGCGCCAGCGCCCGACTGGGGCGGGACTCAGGTGAAGCTTTCTTT.